The 5 T cell receptor beta chains given below trace back to one sample, sequenced in a study of CD8+ T cells in alopecia areata. cDNA serving as the sequencing template came from extracted, reverse transcribed RNA. Data came from immunoSEQ multiplex PCR; TCRdb stores just in-frame clones and leaves some out. Of about 200,000 clones listed, roughly 60% are singletons. Regarding treatment: oral pan-JAK inhibitor, 5-10 mg twice daily. The sequenced sample was CD4+ T cells sorted from blood, obtained at week 24, from a patient treated with tofacitinib. These receptors came from a human donor with alopecia areata.

Note on this clone: Other nucleotide sequences from this sample produce the same CDR3. V gene TRBV29-1 combines with J gene TRBJ1-2, with D uncertain. V lost 3 bases and J 3 bases, leaving 5 bases between the germline ends. The CDR3 length is 11 residues. Germline V gene sequence: CDR1 SQVTM, CDR2 ANQGSEA. The CDR3 sequence: CSVDRDYGYTF. The CDR3 DNA reads TGCAGCGTTGATCGGGACTATGGCTACACCTTC.

This chain connects TRBV11-2 to TRBJ2-6, with D uncertain. Trimming pared 5 bases from V and 1 base from J, leaving 9 bases between. This CDR3 contains 15 residues. CDR1 is SGHAT, CDR2 FQNNGV, per germline. DNA of the CDR3: TGTGCCAGCAGCGCTGGGGAATCTGGGGCCAACGTCCTGACTTTC. Its translation: CASSAGESGANVLTF. The full variable domain, completed using reference TRBV11-2 and TRBJ2-6, is EAGVAQSPRYKIIEKRQSVAFWCNPISGHATLYWYQQILGQGPKLLIQFQNNGVVDDSQLPKDRFSAERLKGVDSTLKIQPAKLEDSAVYLCASSAGESGANVLTFGAGSRLTVL.

V and J are TRBV4-3 and TRBJ2-2, with D possibly TRBD1 on 6 matching bases. V dropped 0 bases and J dropped 3 bases, with 11 bases sitting between them. The germline V gene has CDR1 LGHNA and CDR2 YSLEER. The CDR3 length is 16 residues. CDR3 protein: CASSQEGRGDTGELFF. CDR3 nucleotide sequence: TGCGCCAGCAGCCAAGAGGGCAGGGGAGACACCGGGGAGCTGTTTTTT.

The genes are TRBV14 and TRBJ2-7, with D perhaps TRBD1 (5 bases). Trimming removed 2 bases at V and 6 bases at J, with 14 bases between. CDR3 length equals 14 residues. Germline V gene sequence: CDR1 SGHDN, CDR2 FVKESK. CDR3 sequence reads: CASSQKSGLGEQYF. Here the CDR3 DNA reads TGTGCCAGCAGCCAAAAGTCAGGGTTGGGCGAGCAGTACTTC.

This clone was counted between two and nine times. The chain has TRBV7-2 and TRBJ2-2; the D is unclear. Germline V gene lookup returns CDR1 SGHTA and CDR2 FQGNSA. The ends were cut back, 1 base at V and 1 base at J, with 4 bases in the middle. The CDR3 is 14 residues long. CDR3: CASSLDLNTGELFF. CDR3 sequence (DNA): TGTGCCAGCAGCTTAGATCTGAACACCGGGGAGCTGTTTTTT.